These 29 T cell receptor beta chains were all obtained from the same sample, sequenced in a study of neurological immune-mediated disorders. TCRdb reprocessed the 5' RACE reads via MiXCR and lists one record per CDR3 protein. The table lists tens of thousands of distinct CDR3 sequences, about 5.8% of them singletons. The sequenced sample consisted of CD4+ T cells from blood. These receptors were collected from a young woman with multiple sclerosis.

At least ten counts were recorded for this clonotype. V and J are TRBV5-1 and TRBJ2-2, with D perhaps matching TRBD2 (6 bases). The CDR3 is 14 amino acids. Germline V gene data show CDR1 as SGHRS and CDR2 as YFSETQ. Trimming left V 7 bases short and J 5 bases short, with 15 bases between. The CDR3 region has the DNA TGCGCCAGCGAAACCGGGAGAGCGACCGGGGAGCTGTTTTTT. It specifies CASETGRATGELFF.

This clonotype was recorded at least ten times. This chain joins TRBV6-5 and TRBJ1-2; D unresolved. This CDR3 has 15 residues. The V gene lost 0 bases and the J gene lost 2 bases, with 10 bases spanning the gap. Germline CDR1 is MNHEY and CDR2 is SVGAGI. The CDR3 sequence is CASSYSSAPNYGYTF. The CDR3 bases are TGTGCCAGCAGTTACTCGTCCGCTCCCAACTATGGCTACACCTTC.

This clonotype was observed many times. The chain links TRBV11-2 to TRBJ2-1, with a weak D call TRBD1 (6 bases). Trimming took 5 bases from V and 1 from J, leaving 12 bases between them. This CDR3 is built from 15 residues. Germline-derived CDR1 and CDR2 are SGHAT and FQNNGV. CDR3 in DNA: TGTGCCAGCAGCCCCCGGACAGATTCCTACAATGAGCAGTTCTTC. Translating gives CASSPRTDSYNEQFF.

This clonotype was seen at least ten times. The chain is built from TRBV14 and TRBJ2-7; 8 bases are shared with TRBD1. Germline V lookup: CDR1 SGHDN, CDR2 FVKESK. The CDR3 is 14 residues long. Trimming at V came to 3 bases and at J to 2 bases, leaving 3 bases not matched to a gene. Here the CDR3 reads CASSQDRVTYEQYF. The CDR3, as DNA: TGTGCCAGCAGCCAGGACAGGGTAACCTACGAGCAGTACTTC.

This clonotype was counted ten times or more. CDR3 coding DNA: TGCAGTGCCTCTACTAGAGCGGGAGAGTGGGGGCACACAGATACGCAGTATTTT. As protein: CSASTRAGEWGHTDTQYF. V gene TRBV20-1 combines with J gene TRBJ2-3, with 8 positions matching TRBD2. Trimming removed 6 bases from V and 2 bases from J; junction bases left unmatched: 19. The CDR3 runs to 18 residues. Germline V gene lookup returns CDR1 DFQATT and CDR2 SNEGSKA (reference sequence).

This clonotype has at least ten counts. The genes are TRBV20-1 and TRBJ2-1; TRBD1 matches 12 bases. The CDR3 extends over 16 amino acids. With V trimmed by 3 bases and J by 7 bases, 10 bases remained unmatched. The V gene's germline CDR1 is DFQATT and CDR2 SNEGSKA (reference sequence). The CDR3 sequence: CSARGGQGALVNEQFF. CDR3 nucleotides: TGCAGTGCTAGGGGGGGACAGGGGGCGCTTGTTAATGAGCAGTTCTTC.

This clonotype was seen at least ten times. The genes are TRBV4-3 and TRBJ2-6, with D tentatively TRBD1 (6 bases). V gave up 2 bases and J gave up 4 bases, with 9 bases separating them. Germline CDR1 is LGHNA and CDR2 is YSLEER. The CDR3 is made up of 15 amino acids. CDR3 DNA: TGCGCCAGCAGCCAAACAGGGTCCGGGGCCAACGTCCTGACTTTC. Translating gives CASSQTGSGANVLTF.

This clonotype was detected ten times or more. V gene TRBV5-8 combines with J gene TRBJ1-1, with D perhaps TRBD1 (5 bases). Trimming shortened V by 6 bases and J by 0 bases, and 15 bases separated the two germline ends. This CDR3 region has 15 residues. CDR1 and CDR2 (germline): SGHTS, YDEGEE. This CDR3 is CASNTWRGMNTEAFF. In DNA, the CDR3 is TGTGCCAGCAACACTTGGCGGGGCATGAACACTGAAGCTTTCTTT.

The chain couples TRBV16 to TRBJ2-1, with D uncertain. The CDR3 sequence is 16 residues long. CDR1 and CDR2 (germline): KGHSY, FQNENV. V lost 2 bases, J lost 0 bases, and 11 bases lay in between. CDR3 loop: CASSQALPSSYNEQFF. DNA of the CDR3: TGTGCCAGCAGCCAAGCACTACCCAGCTCCTACAATGAGCAGTTCTTC. Together with reference TRBV16 and TRBJ2-1, the CDR3 gives the full variable domain: GEEVAQTPKHLVRGEGQKAKLYCAPIKGHSYVFWYQQVLKNEFKFLISFQNENVFDETGMPKERFSAKCLPNSPCSLEIQATKLEDSAVYFCASSQALPSSYNEQFFGPGTRLTVL.

This clonotype appeared many times. V and J are TRBV3-1 and TRBJ1-2; 9 bases agree with TRBD1. V trimming: 0 bases; J trimming: 4 bases; junction bases outside the gene matches: 18. Germline CDR1 and CDR2: LGHDT and YNNKEL (reference sequence). The CDR3 consists of 20 residues. CDR3 nucleotide sequence: TGTGCCAGCAGCCAAGATCCCCGAAGTCCCGGGACAGGGTTTAGCTATGGCTACACCTTC. Translated: CASSQDPRSPGTGFSYGYTF.

This clonotype was recorded many times. The rearrangement joins TRBV9 to TRBJ1-1, with 10 positions matching TRBD1. Germline V CDR1 and CDR2: SGDLS, YYNGEE. Trimming removed 3 bases from V and 5 bases from J; junction bases left unmatched: 7. The CDR3 is 15 residues long. CDR3 coding DNA: TGTGCCAGCAGCGCCGACAGGGGGCTTTGGACTGAAGCTTTCTTT. As protein: CASSADRGLWTEAFF. The complete variable domain, with remaining parts taken from reference TRBV9 and TRBJ1-1, reads DSGVTQTPKHLITATGQRVTLRCSPRSGDLSVYWYQQSLDQGLQFLIQYYNGEERAKGNILERFSAQQFPDLHSELNLSSLELGDSALYFCASSADRGLWTEAFFGQGTRLTVV.

The rearrangement joins TRBV5-1 to TRBJ2-7, with 9 bases lining up with TRBD2. The germline gives CDR1 SGHRS, CDR2 YFSETQ. The CDR3 is made up of 14 amino acids. The V segment lost 3 bases and the J segment 2 bases; nucleotides outside the gene matches: 3. CDR3 sequence (DNA): TGCGCCAGCAGCTCCCAGCGGGAGGCCTACGAGCAGTACTTC. The encoded protein is CASSSQREAYEQYF.

This clonotype was detected many times. This chain connects TRBV20-1 to TRBJ1-6; the D gene is possibly TRBD1 (6 bases). There are 15 residues in the CDR3. The germline gives CDR1 DFQATT, CDR2 SNEGSKA (reference sequence). V lost 3 bases to trimming and J lost 7 bases, with 16 bases between them. The CDR3 sequence: CSARRDTGFNSPLHF. DNA of the CDR3: TGCAGTGCTAGGAGGGACACCGGGTTCAATTCACCCCTCCACTTT.

This clonotype appeared many times. The gene calls are TRBV5-6 and TRBJ2-3; D remains unclear. Germline-derived CDR1 and CDR2 are SGHDT and YYEEEE. The CDR3 is 11 amino acids. V lost 1 base and J 6 bases, leaving 3 bases between the germline ends. The CDR3 sequence is CASSLWDTQYF. The CDR3 nucleotides are TGTGCCAGCAGCTTGTGGGATACGCAGTATTTT. Full variable domain (rest looked up from reference TRBV5-6 and TRBJ2-3): DAGVTQSPTHLIKTRGQQVTLRCSPKSGHDTVSWYQQALGQGPQFIFQYYEEEERQRGNFPDRFSGHQFPNYSSELNVNALLLGDSALYLCASSLWDTQYFGPGTRLTVL.

This clonotype has ten or more counts. This chain links TRBV7-3 with TRBJ2-3; D unclear. Germline V gene data show CDR1 as SGHTA and CDR2 as FQGTGA. The CDR3 covers 14 residues. Trimming took off 0 bases at V and 2 bases at J, with 6 bases between the two ends. The CDR3 coding sequence is TGTGCCAGCAGCTTAACGGGTCACACAGATACGCAGTATTTT. It translates to CASSLTGHTDTQYF.

The sample holds many counts of this clonotype. This chain joins TRBV20-1 and TRBJ1-6; the D gene is possibly TRBD1 (6 bases). The CDR3 consists of 17 residues. V lost 4 bases and J 4 bases, leaving 20 bases between the germline ends. Germline CDR1 is DFQATT and CDR2 is SNEGSKA (reference sequence). CDR3 in amino acids: CSAKGTRREGYNSPLHF. The CDR3 DNA follows: TGCAGTGCTAAGGGGACACGTAGGGAGGGGTATAATTCACCCCTCCACTTT.

This clonotype was observed many times. The chain couples TRBV2 to TRBJ2-7; D unresolved. There are 14 residues in the CDR3. CDR1 SNHLY and CDR2 FYNNEI come from the germline V gene. Trimming left V 6 bases short and J 6 bases short, with 18 bases between. The CDR3 coding sequence is TGTGCCAGCAGCTTCCTAGGATCCCTTGGCGAGCAGTACTTC. Encoded protein: CASSFLGSLGEQYF.

This clonotype came up many times. This rearrangement joins TRBV20-1 to TRBJ2-1, with D possibly being TRBD1 or TRBD2 (5 bases each). Per germline, CDR1 DFQATT and CDR2 SNEGSKA (reference sequence). V lost 3 bases and J lost 6, with 15 bases in between. The CDR3 sequence is 14 residues long. CDR3 nucleotides: TGCAGTGCTAGGCTAACCGGGACCCCCAATGAGCAGTTCTTC. It is translated as CSARLTGTPNEQFF.

This clonotype was detected many times. The J gene is TRBJ2-5, the V gene TRBV11-2; TRBD2 agrees at 10 bases. The CDR3 contains 16 residues. The trim removed 2 bases at V and 4 bases at J, leaving 7 bases unmatched. The germline V gene has CDR1 SGHAT and CDR2 FQNNGV. For the CDR3, the DNA is TGTGCCAGCAGCTTATCGGCTAGCGGGAGCGTAGAGACCCAGTACTTC. It codes for CASSLSASGSVETQYF.

This clonotype has ten or more counts. The V call is TRBV5-1, the J call TRBJ2-2; weak D call: TRBD2 (5 bases). The CDR3 runs 17 residues. The germline V gene encodes CDR1 SGHRS and CDR2 YFSETQ. V dropped 1 base and J dropped 2 bases, with 15 bases sitting between them. DNA of the CDR3: TGCGCCAGCAGCTTGTACCCCGGGAACCTAAACACCGGGGAGCTGTTTTTT. It translates to CASSLYPGNLNTGELFF.

This clonotype was picked up many times. The chain recombines TRBV20-1 with TRBJ1-1, with D unresolved. CDR3 length: 14 amino acids. The V and J ends lost 6 bases and 0 bases respectively, with 14 bases between them. Germline-derived CDR1 and CDR2 are DFQATT and SNEGSKA (reference sequence). The CDR3 sequence: CSALSRRLNTEAFF. The CDR3 DNA follows: TGCAGTGCCCTCTCTAGGCGTTTGAACACTGAAGCTTTCTTT.

This clonotype was observed many times. The rearrangement uses TRBV7-6 and TRBJ1-1; the D gene is possibly TRBD1 (6 bases). The CDR3 is made up of 14 amino acids. Germline CDR1 SGHVS, CDR2 FNYEAQ. V was clipped by 6 bases and J by 0 bases, with 11 bases between them. The CDR3 sequence is CASSKQGMNTEAFF. CDR3 nucleotide sequence: TGTGCCAGCAGTAAACAGGGTATGAACACTGAAGCTTTCTTT.

This clonotype was counted ten times or more. This chain uses TRBV6-2 or TRBV6-3 with TRBJ2-1; D may be TRBD2 (6 bases). Per germline, CDR1 MNHEY and CDR2 SVGEGT. CDR3 size: 12 residues. Trimming removed 4 bases at V and 9 bases at J, with 10 bases between. CDR3 nucleotides: TGTGCCAGCAGTTCGACTAGATTTGAGCAGTTCTTC. Its translation: CASSSTRFEQFF.

In its sample, this clonotype was seen many times. This chain links TRBV7-9 with TRBJ2-1, with 10 nucleotides matching TRBD1. Per germline, CDR1 SEHNR and CDR2 FQNEAQ (reference sequence). V shed 8 bases and J 7 bases; nucleotides not matched to a gene: 8. This CDR3 contains 14 residues. Here the CDR3 reads CASSGEGQGNEQFF. The DNA for the CDR3 is TGTGCCAGCTCCGGTGAGGGACAGGGGAATGAGCAGTTCTTC.

This clonotype occurred many times. The chain joins TRBV5-1 to TRBJ2-5; TRBD2 matches 9 bases. With V trimmed by 3 bases and J by 1 base, 13 bases remained unmatched. The CDR3 has 18 amino acids. CDR1 is SGHRS and CDR2 is YFSETQ in the germline V gene. The CDR3 here is CASSSREGLALLQETQYF. DNA for the CDR3: TGCGCCAGCAGCTCCCGTGAGGGACTAGCACTACTCCAAGAGACCCAGTACTTC.

There are a few counts of this clonotype. The chain links TRBV29-1 to TRBJ2-5, with 7 bases aligning to TRBD1. J was trimmed by 3 bases and V by 2 bases; bases with no gene match: 3. CDR1 is SQVTM and CDR2 is ANQGSEA in the germline V gene. This CDR3 is 13 amino acids long. CDR3 DNA sequence: TGCAGCGTTGAAAGGGACAGAAAAGAGACCCAGTACTTC. Translated: CSVERDRKETQYF.

This chain uses TRBV6-2 or TRBV6-3 with TRBJ2-7, with TRBD1 matching 12 bases. CDR1 and CDR2 from the germline V gene are MNHEY and SVGEGT. The CDR3 length is 18 residues. Losses at the gene ends were 0 bases for V and 3 bases for J; bases not matched to a gene: 9. CDR3 loop: CASSYSKVGTGGFYEQYV. In DNA form, the CDR3 reads TGTGCCAGCAGTTACTCGAAGGTTGGGACAGGGGGCTTCTACGAGCAGTACGTC.

This chain joins TRBV7-6 and TRBJ1-5, with 7 nucleotides matching TRBD1. Germline trimming cut 4 bases from V and 5 bases from J; bases unmatched to any gene: 2. CDR1 is SGHVS and CDR2 is FNYEAQ in the germline V gene. This CDR3 has 13 amino acids. The CDR3 loop is CASSWGTDQPQHF. The CDR3 DNA follows: TGTGCCAGCAGCTGGGGGACAGATCAGCCCCAGCATTTT.

This clonotype has ten or more counts. CDR3 loop: CASSPTSGSYNEQFF. The CDR3 bases are TGTGCCAGCAGCCCTACTTCGGGTTCCTACAATGAGCAGTTCTTC. The J gene is TRBJ2-1, the V gene TRBV7-3; D gene unclear. Per germline, CDR1 SGHTA and CDR2 FQGTGA. V gave up 5 bases and J gave up 1 base, with 12 bases separating them. This CDR3 is 15 amino acids long.